A selection of T cell receptor beta chains follows, all from one sample in a study of cytomegalovirus exposure and HLA in healthy donors. TCRdb keeps only in-frame clones here, not all; method: immunoSEQ multiplex PCR. The sample holds roughly 180,000 clones, around 80% seen once. Sequenced sample: PBMCs. The source is a girl aged 2-10 years in good health and CMV-seropositive. The conserved cysteine and the conserved F or W are not part of the CDR3 here.

j_call v_call cdr3_aa
TRBJ2-5 TRBV9 ASSLQGAQETQY
TRBJ2-3 TRBV27 ASSNGQGRPWGTQY
TRBJ2-5 TRBV27 ASSPLLTSPTKLPETQY
TRBJ1-6 TRBV11-1 ASSPGQGESPLH
TRBJ1-5 TRBV19 ASSSGTGFQPQH
TRBJ1-2 TRBV19 ATRSLQLIHGYT
TRBJ1-2 TRBV7-8 ASSLYRGAENYGYT
TRBJ2-5 TRBV11-3 ASSLTGVTEETQY
TRBJ1-1 TRBV5-1 ATKFGGNTEAF
TRBJ2-7 TRBV14 ASSQGPYEQY
TRBJ2-3 TRBV9 ASSVGGGGTDTQY
TRBJ1-1 TRBV19 ASSISFPGQGVAEAF
TRBJ2-1 TRBV10-1 ASSDRQPINEQF
TRBJ2-1 TRBV20-1 SAGVDNEQF
TRBJ2-2 TRBV9 ASSVGHTGELF
TRBJ2-7 TRBV7-6 ASSLRTVAYEQY
TRBJ2-6 TRBV18 ASSPGQVHSGANVLT
TRBJ1-2 TRBV4-2 ASSQEVAGAAGYT
TRBJ2-3 TRBV6-1 ASSARWGTSTDTQY
TRBJ2-1 TRBV6-1 ASSVGNRGSNEQF
TRBJ1-4 TRBV5-1 ASSLVGLDEKLF
TRBJ2-7 TRBV10-3 AISENPAYRNEQY
TRBJ2-1 TRBV9 ASSVAGGEYNEQF
TRBJ1-2 TRBV4-1 ASSQAGGNHNGYT
TRBJ2-1 TRBV9 ASSAAGGRNEQF
TRBJ2-1 TRBV12-2 ASRPAGLRGGQDNEQF
TRBJ2-2 TRBV5-5 ASSPEGPSNTGELF